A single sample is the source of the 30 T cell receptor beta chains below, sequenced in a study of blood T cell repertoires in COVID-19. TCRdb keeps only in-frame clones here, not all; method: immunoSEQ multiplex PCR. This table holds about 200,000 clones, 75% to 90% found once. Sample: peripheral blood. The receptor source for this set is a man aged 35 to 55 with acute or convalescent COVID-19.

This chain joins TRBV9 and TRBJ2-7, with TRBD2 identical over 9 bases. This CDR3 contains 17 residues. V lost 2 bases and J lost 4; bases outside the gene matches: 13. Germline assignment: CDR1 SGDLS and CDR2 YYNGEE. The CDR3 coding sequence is TGTGCCAGCAGCGTTGCCGGTACTAGCGGGTCTCGTTACGAGCAGTACTTC. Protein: CASSVAGTSGSRYEQYF.

CDR3 in DNA: TGTGCCAGCAGTGAAGTGGTGAGCCCCAGGGTTTCTGGAAACACCATATATTTT. It codes for CASSEVVSPRVSGNTIYF. This chain uses TRBV6-1 with TRBJ1-3; TRBD1 might be the D (5 bases). V lost 1 base to trimming and J lost 1 base, with 17 bases between them. The CDR3 is 18 amino acids. The germline CDR1 and CDR2 sequences are MNHNS and SASEGT.

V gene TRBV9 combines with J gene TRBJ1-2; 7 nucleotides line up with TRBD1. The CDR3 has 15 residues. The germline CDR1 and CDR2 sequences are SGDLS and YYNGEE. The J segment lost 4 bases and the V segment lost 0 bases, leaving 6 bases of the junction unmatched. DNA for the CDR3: TGTGCCAGCAGCGTAGGCCTACAGGGGATCTATGGCTACACCTTC. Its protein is CASSVGLQGIYGYTF.

CDR3 amino acids: CASSSGTGVWNIQYF. CDR3 in DNA: TGTGCCAGCAGCTCCGGAACAGGGGTCTGGAACATTCAGTACTTC. The chain is built from TRBV7-2 and TRBJ2-4, with 7 bases aligning to TRBD1. Per the germline V gene, CDR1 is SGHTA and CDR2 is FQGNSA. This CDR3 has 15 residues. V dropped 4 bases and J dropped 7; count of bases not matched to a gene: 10. Drawing the rest from reference TRBV7-2 and TRBJ2-4, the complete variable domain is GAGVSQSPSNKVTEKGKDVELRCDPISGHTALYWYRQSLGQGLEFLIYFQGNSAPDKSGLPSDRFSAERTGGSVSTLTIQRTQQEDSAVYLCASSSGTGVWNIQYFGAGTRLSVL.

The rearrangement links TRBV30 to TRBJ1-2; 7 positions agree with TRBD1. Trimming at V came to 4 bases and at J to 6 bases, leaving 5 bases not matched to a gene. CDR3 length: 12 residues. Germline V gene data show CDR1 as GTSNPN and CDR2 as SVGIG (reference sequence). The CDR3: CAWMGDSDGYTF. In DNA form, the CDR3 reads TGTGCCTGGATGGGGGACAGTGATGGCTACACCTTC.

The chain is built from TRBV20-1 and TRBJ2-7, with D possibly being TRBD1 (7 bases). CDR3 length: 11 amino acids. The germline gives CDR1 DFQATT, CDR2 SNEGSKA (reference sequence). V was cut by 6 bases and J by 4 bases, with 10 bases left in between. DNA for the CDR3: TGCAGTGCACCAGGGGGGTACGAGCAGTACTTC. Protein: CSAPGGYEQYF.

CDR3 sequence: CASSNGGRSHYEQYF. The CDR3 DNA reads TGTGCCAGCAGCAATGGGGGCCGCTCCCACTACGAGCAGTACTTC. The chain has TRBV21-1 and TRBJ2-7; the D call TRBD1 from the table was never checked on the DNA. TRBV21-1 is listed as a pseudogene. The CDR3 is made up of 15 amino acids.

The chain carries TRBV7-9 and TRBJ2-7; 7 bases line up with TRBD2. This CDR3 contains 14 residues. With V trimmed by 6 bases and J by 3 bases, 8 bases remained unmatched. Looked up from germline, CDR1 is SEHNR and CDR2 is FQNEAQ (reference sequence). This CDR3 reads CASRPGTTNYEQYF. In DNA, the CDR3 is TGTGCCAGCAGACCCGGGACTACCAACTACGAGCAGTACTTC.

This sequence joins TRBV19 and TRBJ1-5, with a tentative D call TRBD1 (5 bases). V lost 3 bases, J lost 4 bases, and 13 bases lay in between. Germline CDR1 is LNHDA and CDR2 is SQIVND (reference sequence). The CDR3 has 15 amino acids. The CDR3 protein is CASSMEGFGNQPQHF. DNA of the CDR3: TGTGCCAGTAGTATGGAGGGGTTTGGTAATCAGCCCCAGCATTTT.

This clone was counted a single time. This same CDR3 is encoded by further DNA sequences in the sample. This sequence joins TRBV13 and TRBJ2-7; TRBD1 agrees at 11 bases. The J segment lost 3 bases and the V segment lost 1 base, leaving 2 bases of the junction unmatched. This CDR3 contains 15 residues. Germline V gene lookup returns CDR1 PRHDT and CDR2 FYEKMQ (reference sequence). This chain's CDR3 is CASSLEGTGGYEQYF. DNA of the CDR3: TGTGCCAGCAGCTTAGAGGGGACAGGGGGCTACGAGCAGTACTTC. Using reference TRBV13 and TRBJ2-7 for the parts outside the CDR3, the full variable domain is AAGVIQSPRHLIKEKRETATLKCYPIPRHDTVYWYQQGPGQDPQFLISFYEKMQSDKGSIPDRFSAQQFSDYHSELNMSSLELGDSALYFCASSLEGTGGYEQYFGPGTRLTVT.

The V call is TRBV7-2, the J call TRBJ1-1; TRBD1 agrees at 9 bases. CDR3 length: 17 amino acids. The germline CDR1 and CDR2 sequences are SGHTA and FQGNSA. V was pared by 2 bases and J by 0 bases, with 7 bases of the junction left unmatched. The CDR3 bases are TGTGCCAGCAGCTTACCTCCGGGACAGGGCATGAACACTGAAGCTTTCTTT. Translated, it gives CASSLPPGQGMNTEAFF.

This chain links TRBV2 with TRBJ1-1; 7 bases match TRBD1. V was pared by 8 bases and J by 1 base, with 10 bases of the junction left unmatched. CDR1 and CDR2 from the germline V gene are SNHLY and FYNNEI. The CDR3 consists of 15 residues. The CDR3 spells CASSLQGQSNTEAFF. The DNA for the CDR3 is TGTGCCAGCTCATTACAGGGACAGTCGAACACTGAAGCTTTCTTT.

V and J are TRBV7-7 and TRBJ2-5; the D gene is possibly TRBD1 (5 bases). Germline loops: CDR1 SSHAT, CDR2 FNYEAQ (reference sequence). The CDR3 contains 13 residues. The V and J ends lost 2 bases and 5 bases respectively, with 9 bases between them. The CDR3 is CASSLQGRETQYF. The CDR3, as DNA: TGTGCCAGCAGCTTACAGGGTCGGGAGACCCAGTACTTC.

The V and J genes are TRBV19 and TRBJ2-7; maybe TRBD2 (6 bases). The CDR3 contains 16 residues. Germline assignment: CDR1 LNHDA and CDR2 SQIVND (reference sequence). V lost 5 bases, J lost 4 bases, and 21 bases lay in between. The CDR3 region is CASSPPLGGRWYEQYF. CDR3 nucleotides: TGTGCCAGTAGTCCTCCCTTGGGGGGAAGGTGGTACGAGCAGTACTTC.

Here the CDR3 DNA reads TGTGCCAGCAGCCAAGGGCCCACTGAAGCTTTCTTT. This encodes CASSQGPTEAFF. The chain carries TRBV14 and TRBJ1-1; D is undetermined. Germline V lookup: CDR1 SGHDN, CDR2 FVKESK. This CDR3 region has 12 residues. Trimming shortened V by 1 base and J by 4 bases, and 4 bases separated the two germline ends.

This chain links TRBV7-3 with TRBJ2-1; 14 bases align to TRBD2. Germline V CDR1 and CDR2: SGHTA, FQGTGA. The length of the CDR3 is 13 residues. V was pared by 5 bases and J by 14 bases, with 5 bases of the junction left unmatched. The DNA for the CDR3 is TGTGCCAGCAGCCAGGGACTAGCGGGAGAAAAGTTCTTC. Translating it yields CASSQGLAGEKFF.

The CDR3 sequence is CASSSHSGSYTGELFF. In nucleotides, the CDR3 is TGTGCCAGCAGTTCCCATAGCGGGAGTTACACCGGGGAGCTGTTTTTT. The rearrangement joins TRBV6-5 to TRBJ2-2; 9 bases are a match to TRBD2. The CDR3 spans 16 residues. V was clipped by 4 bases and J by 3 bases; unmatched bases: 6. Germline CDR1 and CDR2: MNHEY and SVGAGI.

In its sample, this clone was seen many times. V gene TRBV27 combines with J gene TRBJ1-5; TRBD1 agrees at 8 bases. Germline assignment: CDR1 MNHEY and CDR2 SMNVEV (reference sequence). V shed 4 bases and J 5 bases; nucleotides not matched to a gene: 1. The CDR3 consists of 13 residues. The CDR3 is CASSSTGDQPQHF. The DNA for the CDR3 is TGTGCCAGCAGTTCGACAGGGGATCAGCCCCAGCATTTT.

The CDR3 DNA follows: TGTGCCAGCATTAGACTAGCGGGAGGCCTTGAGGCTGAGCAGTTCTTC. Residues: CASIRLAGGLEAEQFF. This sequence joins TRBV2 and TRBJ2-1, with TRBD2 identical over 13 bases. This CDR3 region has 16 residues. V dropped 7 bases and J dropped 9; count of bases not matched to a gene: 12. The germline gives CDR1 SNHLY, CDR2 FYNNEI.

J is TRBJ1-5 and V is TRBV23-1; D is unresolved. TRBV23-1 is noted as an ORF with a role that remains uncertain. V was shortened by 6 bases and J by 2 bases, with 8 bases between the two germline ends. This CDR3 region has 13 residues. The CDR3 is CASRLLCNQPQHF. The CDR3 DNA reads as TGCGCCAGCAGACTGCTGTGCAATCAGCCCCAGCATTTT.

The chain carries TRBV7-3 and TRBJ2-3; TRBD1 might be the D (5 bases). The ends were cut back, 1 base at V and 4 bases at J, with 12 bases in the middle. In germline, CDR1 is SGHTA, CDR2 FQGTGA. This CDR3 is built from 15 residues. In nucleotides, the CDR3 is TGTGCCAGCAGCTTAAATCAGGGTCCCGCAGATACGCAGTATTTT. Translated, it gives CASSLNQGPADTQYF. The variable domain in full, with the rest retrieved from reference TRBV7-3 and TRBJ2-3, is GAGVSQTPSNKVTEKGKYVELRCDPISGHTALYWYRQSLGQGPEFLIYFQGTGAADDSGLPNDRFFAVRPEGSVSTLKIQRTERGDSAVYLCASSLNQGPADTQYFGPGTRLTVL.

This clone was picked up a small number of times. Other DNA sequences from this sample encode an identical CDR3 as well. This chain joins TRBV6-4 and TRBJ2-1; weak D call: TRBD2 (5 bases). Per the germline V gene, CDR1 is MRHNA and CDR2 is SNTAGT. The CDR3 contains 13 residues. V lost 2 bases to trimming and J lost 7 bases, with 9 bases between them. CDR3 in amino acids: CASSDGPGNEQFF. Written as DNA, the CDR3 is TGTGCCAGCAGTGACGGCCCGGGGAATGAGCAGTTCTTC.

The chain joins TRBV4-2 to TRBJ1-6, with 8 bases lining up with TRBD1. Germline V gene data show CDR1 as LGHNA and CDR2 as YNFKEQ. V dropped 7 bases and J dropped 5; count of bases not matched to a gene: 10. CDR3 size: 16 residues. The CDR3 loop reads CASTLEWTGNNSPLHF. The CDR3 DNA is TGTGCCAGCACCCTGGAGTGGACAGGGAATAATTCACCCCTCCACTTT.

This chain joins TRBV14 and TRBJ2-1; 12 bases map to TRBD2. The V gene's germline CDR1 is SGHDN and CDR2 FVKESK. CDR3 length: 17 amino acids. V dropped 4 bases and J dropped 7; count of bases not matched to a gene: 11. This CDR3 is CASSRRLAGVRGNEQFF. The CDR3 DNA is TGTGCCAGCAGCCGGAGACTAGCGGGGGTCCGAGGGAATGAGCAGTTCTTC.

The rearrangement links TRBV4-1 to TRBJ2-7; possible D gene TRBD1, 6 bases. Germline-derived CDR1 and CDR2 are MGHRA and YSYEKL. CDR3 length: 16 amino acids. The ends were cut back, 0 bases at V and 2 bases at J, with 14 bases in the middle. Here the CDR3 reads CASSQERSGHPYEQYF. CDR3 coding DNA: TGCGCCAGCAGCCAAGAGAGGTCGGGACATCCCTACGAGCAGTACTTC.

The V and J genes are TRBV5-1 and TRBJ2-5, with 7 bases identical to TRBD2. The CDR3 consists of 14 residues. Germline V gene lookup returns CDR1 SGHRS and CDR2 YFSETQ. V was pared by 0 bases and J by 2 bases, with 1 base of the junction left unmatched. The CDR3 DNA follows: TGCGCCAGCAGCTTGGAAGCGGGGCAAGAGACCCAGTACTTC. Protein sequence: CASSLEAGQETQYF.

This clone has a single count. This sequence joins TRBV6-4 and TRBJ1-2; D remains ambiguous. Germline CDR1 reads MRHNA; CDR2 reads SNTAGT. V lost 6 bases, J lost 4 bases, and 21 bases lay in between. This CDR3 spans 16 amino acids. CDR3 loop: CASRPEDGGLGYGYTF. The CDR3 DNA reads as TGTGCCAGCAGGCCCGAGGACGGAGGCCTAGGCTATGGCTACACCTTC.

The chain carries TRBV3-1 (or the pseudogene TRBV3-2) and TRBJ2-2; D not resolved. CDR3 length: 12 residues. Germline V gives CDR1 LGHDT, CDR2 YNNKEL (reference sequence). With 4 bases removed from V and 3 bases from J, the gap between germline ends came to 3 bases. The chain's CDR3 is CASSLYTGELFF. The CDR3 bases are TGTGCCAGCAGCCTCTACACCGGGGAGCTGTTTTTT.

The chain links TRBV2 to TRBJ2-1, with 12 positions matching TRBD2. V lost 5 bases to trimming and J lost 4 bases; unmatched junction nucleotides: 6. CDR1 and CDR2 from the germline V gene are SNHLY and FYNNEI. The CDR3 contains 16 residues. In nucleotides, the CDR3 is TGTGCCAGCAGTTTACTAGCGGGGGGTTTGTACAATGAGCAGTTCTTC. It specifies CASSLLAGGLYNEQFF.

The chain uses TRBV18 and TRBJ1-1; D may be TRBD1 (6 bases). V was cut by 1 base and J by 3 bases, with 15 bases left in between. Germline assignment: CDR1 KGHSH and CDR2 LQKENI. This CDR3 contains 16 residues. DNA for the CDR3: TGTGCCAGCTCACCACGCTCGACAGGAAAGTACACTGAAGCTTTCTTT. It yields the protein CASSPRSTGKYTEAFF.